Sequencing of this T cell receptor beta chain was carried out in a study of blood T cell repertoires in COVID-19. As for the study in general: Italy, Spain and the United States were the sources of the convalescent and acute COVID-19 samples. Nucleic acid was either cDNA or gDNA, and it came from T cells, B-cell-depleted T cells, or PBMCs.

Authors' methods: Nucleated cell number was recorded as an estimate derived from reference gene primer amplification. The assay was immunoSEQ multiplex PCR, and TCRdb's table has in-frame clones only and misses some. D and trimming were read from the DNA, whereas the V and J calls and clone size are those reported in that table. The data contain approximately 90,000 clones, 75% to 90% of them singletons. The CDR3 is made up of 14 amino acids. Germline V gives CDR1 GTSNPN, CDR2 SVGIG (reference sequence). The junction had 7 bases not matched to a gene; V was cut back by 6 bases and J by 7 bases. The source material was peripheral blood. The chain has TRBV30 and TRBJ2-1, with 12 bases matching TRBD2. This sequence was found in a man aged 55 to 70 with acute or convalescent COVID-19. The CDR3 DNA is TGTGCCTGCCCGACTAGCGGGAGTTTGAATGAGCAGTTCTTC. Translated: CACPTSGSLNEQFF.